One sample yielded the 4 T cell receptor beta chains listed below, sequenced in a study of T cells in Graves' hyperthyroidism and ophthalmopathy (dated by TCRdb to between 2017 and 2020). Library preparation used multiplex PCR. For sequencing, an Illumina HiSeq 2000 was employed. The TCR beta CDR3 regions were amplified from RNA transcripts. The TCR CDR3 was subjected to a first round of RT-PCR using the HTBI primer set and the Qiagen OneStep RT-PCR kit. The raw public reads went through TCRdb reprocessing: fastp at Q25, MiXCR clone calling, in-frame beta chains kept. Records with the same CDR3 protein are collapsed into one entry carrying the most frequent genes and DNA. In this sample the table shows about 560,000 distinct CDR3 sequences, around 15% of which occur a single time. The ten largest account for 11% to 15% of the sample. The sequenced material came from blood. The receptors were gathered from a woman in her forties with Graves' hyperthyroidism.

This clonotype was found a few times. The rearrangement links TRBV6-6 to TRBJ2-3; no clear D. The ends were cut back, 2 bases at V and 6 bases at J, with 3 bases in the middle. This CDR3 is built from 11 residues. The germline V gene encodes CDR1 MNHNY and CDR2 SVGAGI (reference sequence). The DNA for the CDR3 is TGTGCCAGCAGTTACGGGGATACGCAGTATTTT. It yields the protein CASSYGDTQYF.

This clonotype has only a few counts. One end of the junction is discordant with germline, which a read error may explain. The gene calls are TRBV7-9 and TRBJ2-1; the match to TRBD2 covers 9 bases. The CDR3 consists of 13 residues. Germline V gives CDR1 SEHNR, CDR2 FQNEAQ (reference sequence). The CDR3 is CAGSFGGRADQFF. The CDR3 DNA follows: TGTGCCGGCAGCTTTGGCGGGAGGGCCGATCAGTTCTTC. The full variable domain, its missing parts supplied by reference TRBV7-9 and TRBJ2-1, is DTGVSQNPRHKITKRGQNVTFRCDPISEHNRLYWYRQTLGQGPEFLTYFQNEAQLEKSRLLSDRFSAERPKGSFSTLEIQRTEQGDSAMYLCAGSFGGRADQFFGPGTRLTVL.

This clonotype showed up many times. The rearrangement joins TRBV6-1 to TRBJ1-2; no firm D call. Germline V lookup: CDR1 MNHNS, CDR2 SASEGT. Trimming removed 6 bases at V and 0 bases at J, with 8 bases between. The CDR3 extends over 13 amino acids. CDR3 nucleotides: TGTGCCAGCAGGCCATCGGCTAACTATGGCTACACCTTC. Amino acid sequence: CASRPSANYGYTF.

This clonotype appeared a few times. The chain recombines TRBV6-1 with TRBJ1-1; the match to TRBD1 covers 8 bases. This CDR3 region has 16 residues. J gave up 4 bases and V 5 bases, and 12 bases lay outside the gene matches. Per the germline V gene, CDR1 is MNHNS and CDR2 is SASEGT. The CDR3 loop reads CASSSYDRGRSTEAFF. For the CDR3, the DNA is TGTGCCAGCAGTTCCTACGACAGGGGACGGAGCACTGAAGCTTTCTTT.